This T cell receptor (beta chain) was sequenced during a study of CXCR3-negative and CXCR3-positive naive CD8 T cells. Sorts that each held 270,000 or so cells were run in triplicate for every CD8+ T cell subset. A note on this clonotype: Antigen specificity is unknown.

The authors prepared UMI-labeled TRB cDNA libraries by 5' RACE. From its re-call of the 5' RACE reads, TCRdb lists each CDR3 protein once, without DNA. The sample spans under 8,000 distinct CDR3 sequences; the ten largest clones claim 1.8%. Broader study findings: With CXCR3 expression partially decreased after cryopreservation, most assays relied on fresh PBMCs.

The CDR3 loop spans 12 amino acids. Germline CDR1 and CDR2: LNHDA and SQIVND (reference sequence). Sample: naive CXCR3- CD8+ T cells from blood. Subset in this sample: CD45RO-CCR7+CD27+CD95- naive CD8+ T cells lacking CXCR3 (TNR3-). The rearrangement links TRBV19 to TRBJ2-1; without DNA, the TCRdb call of TRBD2 cannot be checked. The receptor comes from a human donor in good health. Some clones in this sample may be carry-over from other donors' samples. The CDR3 is CASSSGLAGKFF.